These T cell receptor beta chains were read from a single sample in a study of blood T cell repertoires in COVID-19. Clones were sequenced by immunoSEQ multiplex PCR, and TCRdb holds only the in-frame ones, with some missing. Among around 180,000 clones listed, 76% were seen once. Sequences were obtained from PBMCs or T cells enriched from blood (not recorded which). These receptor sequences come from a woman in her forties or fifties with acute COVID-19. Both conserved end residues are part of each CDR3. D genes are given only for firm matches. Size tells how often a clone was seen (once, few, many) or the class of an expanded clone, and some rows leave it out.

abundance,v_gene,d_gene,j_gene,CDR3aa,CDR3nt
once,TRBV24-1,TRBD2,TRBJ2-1,CATSVPGLAGDPNEQFF,TGTGCCACCAGTGTTCCCGGACTAGCGGGTGACCCCAATGAGCAGTTCTTC
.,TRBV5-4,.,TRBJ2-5,CASSLKSQTEQTQYF,TGTGCCAGCAGCTTGAAATCCCAGACAGAGCAGACCCAGTACTTC
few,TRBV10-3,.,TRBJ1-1,CAISESTWQGAEAFF,TGTGCCATCAGTGAGTCGACATGGCAGGGCGCTGAAGCTTTCTTT
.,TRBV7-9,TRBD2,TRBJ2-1,CASSLIAGGHNEQFF,TGTGCCAGCAGCTTGATAGCGGGGGGACACAATGAGCAGTTCTTC
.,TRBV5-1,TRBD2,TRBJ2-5,CASSPRGGSQETQYF,TGCGCCAGCAGCCCCCGGGGGGGGTCTCAAGAGACCCAGTACTTC
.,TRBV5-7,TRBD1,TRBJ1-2,CASSLEDRGYGYTF,TGTGCCAGCAGCTTGGAGGACAGGGGATATGGCTACACCTTC
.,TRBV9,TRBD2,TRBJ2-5,CASSISGGATETQYF,TGTGCCAGCAGTATTAGCGGGGGGGCCACTGAGACCCAGTACTTC
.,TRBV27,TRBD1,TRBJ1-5,CASSRSGTQGAVQPQHF,TGTGCCAGCAGCCGATCGGGGACGCAGGGGGCTGTTCAGCCCCAGCATTTT
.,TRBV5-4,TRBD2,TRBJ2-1,CASSLASSAGNEQFF,TGTGCCAGCAGCTTGGCGTCCTCAGCGGGGAATGAGCAGTTCTTC
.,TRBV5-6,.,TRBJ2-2,CASSLARRGRATGELFF,TGTGCCAGCAGCTTGGCCAGGAGGGGGCGGGCCACCGGGGAGCTGTTTTTT
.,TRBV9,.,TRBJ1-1,CASSNPRGVAEAFF,TGTGCCAGCAGCAATCCCCGCGGAGTTGCTGAAGCTTTCTTT
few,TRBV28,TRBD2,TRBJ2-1,CASSLYGGGVTFSYNEQFF,TGTGCCAGCAGTTTATATGGCGGGGGGGTAACCTTCTCCTACAATGAGCAGTTCTTC
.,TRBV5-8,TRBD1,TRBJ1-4,CASSFGQDNEKLFF,TGTGCCAGCAGCTTCGGACAGGATAATGAAAAACTGTTTTTT
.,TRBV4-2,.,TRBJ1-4,CASSQVIRGPEEKLFF,TGTGCCAGCAGCCAAGTCATTAGGGGTCCAGAAGAAAAACTGTTTTTT
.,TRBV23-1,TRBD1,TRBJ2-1,CASSQWCDRGDEQFF,TGCGCCAGCAGTCAATGGTGCGACAGGGGCGATGAGCAGTTCTTC
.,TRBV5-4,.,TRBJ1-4,CASSLAAGGANEKLFF,TGTGCCAGCAGCTTGGCTGCGGGGGGTGCTAATGAAAAACTGTTTTTT
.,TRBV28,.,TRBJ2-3,CASSLRAPPRGDTQYF,TGTGCCAGCAGTTTACGGGCCCCACCGAGAGGGGATACGCAGTATTTT
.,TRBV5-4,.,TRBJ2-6,CASSHWTALVSGANVLTF,TGTGCCAGCAGCCACTGGACAGCTCTCGTCTCTGGGGCCAACGTCCTGACTTTC
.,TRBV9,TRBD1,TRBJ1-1,CASSVAARDRGQGTEAFF,TGTGCCAGCAGCGTAGCTGCTCGGGACAGGGGACAGGGCACTGAAGCTTTCTTT
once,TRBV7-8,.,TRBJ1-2,CASSLGFGQPHGYTF,TGTGCCAGCAGCTTAGGATTTGGACAGCCACATGGCTACACCTTC
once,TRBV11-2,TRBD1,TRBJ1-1,CASSRQGSTEAFF,TGTGCCAGCAGCCGACAGGGTAGCACTGAAGCTTTCTTT
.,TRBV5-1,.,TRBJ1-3,CASGAGGSGNTIYF,TGCGCCAGCGGGGCTGGCGGTTCTGGAAACACCATATATTTT
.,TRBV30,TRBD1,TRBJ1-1,CAWSRQGATEAFF,TGTGCCTGGAGTCGACAGGGCGCCACTGAAGCTTTCTTT
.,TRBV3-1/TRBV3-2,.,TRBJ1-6,CASSQEGRSPLHF,TGTGCCAGCAGCCAGGAGGGTCGTTCACCCCTCCACTTT
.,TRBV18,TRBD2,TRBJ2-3,CASSPPLAGADTQYF,TGTGCCAGCTCACCGCCACTAGCGGGGGCAGATACGCAGTATTTT
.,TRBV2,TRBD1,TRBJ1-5,CASNRQGQNNQPQHF,TGTGCCAGCAACCGTCAGGGACAGAATAATCAGCCCCAGCATTTT
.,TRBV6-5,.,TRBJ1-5,CASSSAAGAQHF,TGTGCCAGCAGTTCCGCGGCAGGGGCACAGCATTTT
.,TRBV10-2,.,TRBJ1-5,CASSEFLRQRNQPQHF,TGCGCCAGCAGTGAGTTCCTGAGGCAGCGCAATCAGCCCCAGCATTTT